A selection of T cell receptor beta chains follows, all from one sample in a study of blood T cell repertoires in COVID-19. Assay used: immunoSEQ multiplex PCR; TCRdb lists only in-frame clones, some missing. The table includes roughly 100,000 clones, 82% detected once. Sequenced sample: peripheral blood. The receptor source for this set is a woman aged 80 or over with acute or convalescent COVID-19. Both conserved end residues are part of each CDR3. The order of the fields is D gene, clone size, J gene, V gene, CDR3 DNA, CDR3 protein. The D gene is left open where the match is weak. For some rows the clone size is stated as once, few or many, or as a class when expanded; others skip it.

>NA|NA|TRBJ2-7|TRBV19
TGTGCCAGTAGGCGTACAGGGGAGGCAAGCTACGAGCAGTACTTC
CASRRTGEASYEQYF
>TRBD2|NA|TRBJ2-1|TRBV11-2
TGTGCCAGCAGCCCCCCCGGACTAGCGGGAGAGGATGAGCAGTTCTTC
CASSPPGLAGEDEQFF
>TRBD1|NA|TRBJ2-1|TRBV29-1
TGCAGCGTTGAAGAGAGATACAGGGGTGAGCAGTTCTTC
CSVEERYRGEQFF
>NA|NA|TRBJ2-7|TRBV28
TGTGCCAGCAGTCCCTCCTACCGGTACGAGCAGTACTTC
CASSPSYRYEQYF
>NA|once|TRBJ1-2|TRBV28
TGTGCCAGCAGTTTAATAGGACAGCGCGGCTACACCTTC
CASSLIGQRGYTF
>TRBD1|NA|TRBJ1-2|TRBV5-1
TGCGCCAGCAGCTCCGGGACAGAGACCTATGGCTACACCTTC
CASSSGTETYGYTF
>TRBD1|few|TRBJ1-6|TRBV7-9
TGTGCCAGCAGCTTAGAACAGGGGAATTCACCCCTCCACTTT
CASSLEQGNSPLHF
>NA|NA|TRBJ1-5|TRBV21-1
TGTGCCAGCAGCCCTGGAACTCAGGGGGCACGCAATCAGCCCCAGCATTTT
CASSPGTQGARNQPQHF
>TRBD1|NA|TRBJ1-1|TRBV20-1
TGCAGTGCCAGTGGGACAGATGAAGCTTTCTTT
CSASGTDEAFF
>TRBD2|NA|TRBJ2-3|TRBV19
TGTGCCAGTAGTACGATAGCGGGAGGAGGGTCAGATACGCAGTATTTT
CASSTIAGGGSDTQYF
>NA|NA|TRBJ2-3|TRBV27
TGTGCCAGCAGTCCAAAAGCGGCAGATACGCAGTATTTT
CASSPKAADTQYF
>NA|NA|TRBJ2-2|TRBV29-1
TGCAGCGTTGTAGACCCGGGAACCGGGGAGCTGTTTTTT
CSVVDPGTGELFF
>NA|NA|TRBJ2-2|TRBV3-1/TRBV3-2
TGTGCCAGCAGCCAAGGGGGGCGCGACACCGGGGAGCTGTTTTTT
CASSQGGRDTGELFF
>TRBD2|few|TRBJ2-3|TRBV24-1
TGTGCCACCAGTGATGGGACTAGCGGGGTGTCAGATACGCAGTATTTT
CATSDGTSGVSDTQYF
>TRBD2|NA|TRBJ2-3|TRBV6-5
TGTGCCAGCAGTTCGGGACTAGCGGGAGGGCCAGATACGCAGTATTTT
CASSSGLAGGPDTQYF
>TRBD2|NA|TRBJ2-3|TRBV5-4
TGTGCCAGCAGCTTAAGGACTAGCGGGACCACAGATACGCAGTATTTT
CASSLRTSGTTDTQYF
>NA|NA|TRBJ2-1|TRBV7-2
TGTGCCAGCAGCTTAGGCAGTGACTCCTACAATGAGCAGTTCTTC
CASSLGSDSYNEQFF
>TRBD2|once|TRBJ2-1|TRBV6-4
TGTGCCAGCAGTAGACTAGCGGGTCAGCTGGATGAGCAGTTCTTC
CASSRLAGQLDEQFF
>NA|NA|TRBJ2-2|TRBV19
TGTGCCAGTAGTATAGGCGAGAACACCGGGGAGCTGTTTTTT
CASSIGENTGELFF
>NA|NA|TRBJ2-3|TRBV19
TGTGCCAGTAGTATGTCGGCTAGCAGGCGCACAGATACGCAGTATTTT
CASSMSASRRTDTQYF
>NA|NA|TRBJ2-5|TRBV5-8
TGTGCCAGCAGCCGCGACACAATGTTCCAAGAGACCCAGTACTTC
CASSRDTMFQETQYF
>TRBD2|NA|TRBJ2-3|TRBV7-6
TGTGCCAGCAGCTCCGGACTAGCGGGTCTTAGTACAGATACGCAGTATTTT
CASSSGLAGLSTDTQYF
>NA|NA|TRBJ2-1|TRBV7-9
TGTGCCAGCAGCTTATACTCGACTCTATACAATGAGCAGTTCTTC
CASSLYSTLYNEQFF
>NA|NA|TRBJ2-2|TRBV6-5
TGTGCCAGCAGCCCCGGGACTTTCACCGGGGAGCTGTTTTTT
CASSPGTFTGELFF
>NA|once|TRBJ1-1|TRBV6-6
TGTGCCAGCAGACATACCGGACAGACAGAGAACACTGAAGCTTTCTTT
CASRHTGQTENTEAFF
>NA|NA|TRBJ1-1|TRBV7-9
TGTGCCAGCAGCTTAGATCCAGGGGCGGCGAGTGAAGCTTTCTTT
CASSLDPGAASEAFF
>TRBD2|NA|TRBJ2-7|TRBV29-1
TGCAGCGTTGAGTATAGCGGGAGATCCTACGAGCAGTACTTC
CSVEYSGRSYEQYF
>NA|few|TRBJ1-1|TRBV18
TGTGCCAGCTCACCATTGTCAGGCCCAGGGGCTGAAGCTTTCTTT
CASSPLSGPGAEAFF
>TRBD2|NA|TRBJ2-5|TRBV7-7
TGTGCCAGCAGCTTAGTACTAGCGGGAGGGCGAGAGACCCAGTACTTC
CASSLVLAGGRETQYF
>NA|NA|TRBJ1-6|TRBV19
TGTGCCAGTAGTCTACATTCCGGGACAAGGGATTCACCCCTCCACTTT
CASSLHSGTRDSPLHF
>NA|once|TRBJ1-5|TRBV30
TGTGCCTGGACTGACAGGAGCAATCAGCCCCAGCATTTT
CAWTDRSNQPQHF
>NA|few|TRBJ1-2|TRBV11-2
TGTGCCAGCAGCTTAACTGGGGGCGACTATGGCTACACCTTC
CASSLTGGDYGYTF
>TRBD2|NA|TRBJ2-3|TRBV5-6
TGTGCCAGCAGCCCCCTAGCGGGAGGTAGCACAGATACGCAGTATTTT
CASSPLAGGSTDTQYF
>TRBD1|NA|TRBJ1-1|TRBV5-1
TGCGCCAGCAGGGTAGGGGGCATGAACACTGAAGCTTTCTTT
CASRVGGMNTEAFF
>NA|NA|TRBJ1-3|TRBV6-6
TGTGCCAGCAGTTATAGTGGAAACACCATATATTTT
CASSYSGNTIYF
>TRBD1|NA|TRBJ2-5|TRBV28
TGTGCCAGCAGTCTACCTCAAAGGGGGCAGGAGACCCAGTACTTC
CASSLPQRGQETQYF
>TRBD1|NA|TRBJ2-7|TRBV19
TGTGCCAGTAGTATCCTGGGACAGGTTTCCTACGAGCAGTACTTC
CASSILGQVSYEQYF
>NA|NA|TRBJ2-2|TRBV2
TGTGCCAGCAGTGTTTTAGGGACAACTGGGGAGCTGTTTTTT
CASSVLGTTGELFF
>NA|NA|TRBJ2-1|TRBV11-2
TGTGCCAGCAGCCACCGCCCCGGGACAACCTACAATGAGCAGTTCTTC
CASSHRPGTTYNEQFF
>NA|NA|TRBJ2-2|TRBV28
TGTGCCAGCAGTTTTGGGGGGTTGGACACCGGGGAGCTGTTTTTT
CASSFGGLDTGELFF
>NA|NA|TRBJ2-7|TRBV6-1
TGTGCCAGCAGTGACGAGCCCTCGGGAGCCTACGAGCAGTACTTC
CASSDEPSGAYEQYF
>NA|NA|TRBJ1-5|TRBV27
TGTGCCAGCAGTGGCAGGGATTCGCGGTCGCCCCAGCATTTT
CASSGRDSRSPQHF
>TRBD1|NA|TRBJ2-1|TRBV7-2
TGTGCCAGCAGCCCAAGGACAGGGAATAATGAGCAGTTCTTC
CASSPRTGNNEQFF
>NA|NA|TRBJ1-6|TRBV15
TGTGCCACCAGCAGAGATGGAGGGAGTTCACCCCTCCACTTT
CATSRDGGSSPLHF
>TRBD2|NA|TRBJ2-5|TRBV29-1
TGCAGCGGGATACTAGCGGGCCAAGAGACCCAGTACTTC
CSGILAGQETQYF
>NA|NA|TRBJ1-1|TRBV30
TGTGCCTGGAGTGTCTCCGGAGTGAACACTGAAGCTTTCTTT
CAWSVSGVNTEAFF
>NA|many|TRBJ2-1|TRBV15
TGTGCCACCAGCAGAGAGGCGGAGAGCTCCTACAATGAGCAGTTCTTC
CATSREAESSYNEQFF
>NA|NA|TRBJ1-6|TRBV2
TGTGCCAGCAGCCGGGACACCTATAATTCACCCCTCCACTTT
CASSRDTYNSPLHF
>NA|NA|TRBJ2-1|TRBV21-1
TGTGCCAGCAGCCCCCGGGACTACCACCTAGGGGAGCAGTTCTTC
CASSPRDYHLGEQFF
>TRBD1|NA|TRBJ2-7|TRBV2
TGTGCCAGCAGTAGGGACAGGGGGGACTACGAGCAGTACTTC
CASSRDRGDYEQYF
>NA|NA|TRBJ2-2|TRBV19
TGTGCCAGTAGTATAGGCACGGTCGGCACCGGGGAGCTGTTTTTT
CASSIGTVGTGELFF
>TRBD2|NA|TRBJ2-1|TRBV6-4
TGTGCCAGCAGTGAGAGGCTAGCGGGAGCTAATGAGCAGTTCTTC
CASSERLAGANEQFF
>NA|NA|TRBJ1-5|TRBV6-2/TRBV6-3
TGTGCCAGCAGTACCGGGAGTAGCAATCAGCCCCAGCATTTT
CASSTGSSNQPQHF